These T cell receptor beta chains were read from a single sample in a study of blood T cell repertoires in COVID-19. Repertoires were generated with immunoSEQ multiplex PCR, while TCRdb's copy carries only in-frame clones and drops some. The data hold roughly 62,000 clones, with around four fifths observed a single time. The sample was peripheral blood. The receptors derive from a man aged 55 to 70 with acute or convalescent COVID-19. CDR3s include the opening cysteine and the closing phenylalanine or tryptophan. Only some rows state a clone size, as once, few, many or a class for expanded clones.

cdr3_length clone_size v_call cdr3_aa
15 NA TRBV5-1 CASSRDRGSTDTQYF
13 NA TRBV28 CASTGAGGTEAFF
15 NA TRBV7-2 CASSLDHTPLRPQHF
14 NA TRBV7-9 CASSSQGLAGEQFF
12 NA TRBV30 CAWSVTGPEAFF
15 NA TRBV4-1 CASSQGSGGYNEQFF
15 NA TRBV6-5 CASSFSGQGKSPLHF
14 NA TRBV24-1 CATSLGDRASGYTF
17 NA TRBV13 CASSLEEVTGGSGELFF
15 NA TRBV5-1 CASSLGRSGDYGYTF
11 few TRBV2 CASTRDTEAFF
12 once TRBV6-2/TRBV6-3 CASSPQRGGEYF
16 once TRBV5-1 CASSLVEVRGNSPLHF
16 NA TRBV5-6 CASSLFGGQGTGELFF
14 once TRBV6-1 CASSEDSTYSPLHF
15 few TRBV4-1 CASSQGRGEGTEAFF
14 NA TRBV5-6 CASSSRTGWNEQFF
15 NA TRBV25-1 CASSDARGPLDEQFF
18 NA TRBV5-4 CASSSGGAGFGETDTQYF
15 NA TRBV18 CASSPLAGRTDTQYF
16 once TRBV9 CASSAGGTGVNSPLHF
17 NA TRBV18 CASSPPIGTGGPDEQFF
15 NA TRBV6-5 CASRILAGAHNEQFF
12 NA TRBV6-6 CASSYGRAKQYF
14 NA TRBV6-5 CASTEGGLRRGYTF
16 NA TRBV27 CASSLSIRAPYQPQHF
14 few TRBV5-4 CASSVDRLGTEAFF
17 once TRBV18 CASSPPSSEGLNEKLFF
15 NA TRBV5-6 CASSPGDSDNYGYTF
14 NA TRBV2 CASSYRGRDTEAFF
14 NA TRBV6-5 CASSSATSNYGYTF
17 NA TRBV7-9 CASSGWRPTGARDGYTF
16 NA TRBV7-3 CASSTNGGNGANVLTF
13 NA TRBV10-2 CASSESSGNIQYF
12 NA TRBV10-3 CAISEWTQEQYF
15 NA TRBV14 CASSPRGGPGNEQFF
16 once TRBV5-6 CASSLRQGALQEKLFF
13 NA TRBV19 CASSRTGGETQYF
14 NA TRBV7-2 CASSFLSRDYEQYF
16 NA TRBV4-1 CASSQLAVGQAETQYF
20 NA TRBV2 CASLGGMLSGTPLVAGELFF
14 NA TRBV11-2 CASSNMGQYYEQYF
14 NA TRBV2 CASRGRTVNQPQHF
14 NA TRBV5-4 CASSSQGYADTQYF
16 NA TRBV5-1 CASSLSPRDSHQGYTF
13 NA TRBV4-1 CASSPQDYPTQFF
14 NA TRBV11-2 CASSLAYGWQKQYF
14 once TRBV5-6 CASSFLQNSHGYTF
14 NA TRBV27 CASSFGTGGTEAFF
13 few TRBV2 CASTQQGYNEQFF
17 NA TRBV2 CASRRDRGYDSNQPQHF
14 NA TRBV7-2 CASSEQGTNSPLHF
14 NA TRBV11-2 CASSARQGTGELFF